Listed below are T cell receptor beta chains from one sample, sequenced in a study of shared clonotypes between healthy human individuals. Profiling relied on immunoSEQ multiplex PCR, and the TCRdb table lists in-frame clones only, not all of them. Of 2 million to 3 million clones in the sample, 93% were seen once. The sequenced material came from naive CD4+ T cells from PBMCs. The receptor set was obtained from a man aged 18 to 30 in good health. Some clones in this sample may be carry-over from other donors' samples. The CDR3 runs from the conserved cysteine through the conserved F or W.

J gene	V gene	CDR3 protein
TRBJ2-3	TRBV5-6	CASSLLIDSIKSDTQYF
TRBJ1-2	TRBV7-2	CASSTNGPPGYTF
TRBJ2-7	TRBV7-9	CASSHATGSYEQYF
TRBJ2-7	TRBV5-1	CASSPEGSGRSKQYF
TRBJ2-2	TRBV7-6	CASSIRTSAGTGELFF
TRBJ2-2	TRBV4-3	CASRASPGTGELFF
TRBJ1-1	TRBV7-2	CASSPQLNTEAFF
TRBJ2-3	TRBV6-1	CASSGRDRAYTDTQYF
TRBJ1-3	TRBV6-6	CASSQTPGNGNTIYF
TRBJ2-1	TRBV18	CARRYGERETNEQFF
TRBJ1-1	TRBV5-6	CASSGGQLMNTEAFF
TRBJ2-7	TRBV18	CASSFGTVKSSYEQYF
TRBJ2-5	TRBV7-8	CASSWDRYSQETQYF
TRBJ2-5	TRBV27	CASSSRGQGAVIQETQYF
TRBJ2-7	TRBV27	CASSLKWGLYEQYF
TRBJ1-2	TRBV5-4	CASSFLGDGYTF
TRBJ2-1	TRBV5-1	CASSLYQGNYNEQFF
TRBJ2-3	TRBV12-5	CASGLYDSTDTQYF
TRBJ1-2	TRBV4-2	CASSQDDRVRRDGYTF
TRBJ1-1	TRBV7-6	CASSLKGGTEAFF
TRBJ1-1	TRBV5-5	CASSLGGGGRNTEAFF
TRBJ2-2	TRBV10-3	CAISDPSRSTGELFF
TRBJ1-5	TRBV27	CASSNDRSQNQPQHF
TRBJ2-2	TRBV7-3	CASSLGPSGRGNTGELFF
TRBJ1-1	TRBV6-1	CATGQTLNTEAFF
TRBJ1-5	TRBV6-4	CASSADSNQPQHF
TRBJ1-2	TRBV27	CASSSGQGRGYGYTF
TRBJ1-3	TRBV28	CASSFPGGIYSGNTIYF
TRBJ2-7	TRBV28	CASSYDSYEQYF
TRBJ2-7	TRBV11-2	CASSFDPGQGAQQYF
TRBJ2-7	TRBV7-9	CASSPPRSSYEQYF
TRBJ2-2	TRBV19	CASSIRVLRTSSAGELFF
TRBJ1-2	TRBV7-9	CASSQDRRTNYGYTF
TRBJ1-4	TRBV18	CASSPLTTEKLFF
TRBJ1-1	TRBV13	CASSLVSLSFTEAFF
TRBJ2-1	TRBV27	CASTPGVAPYNEQFF
TRBJ2-1	TRBV18	CASSPRAGAELDEQFF
TRBJ2-1	TRBV11-3	CASSPSPGQAANEQFF
TRBJ2-2	TRBV27	CASTRTSGYGELFF
TRBJ1-1	TRBV28	CASSVGGRSSTEAFF
TRBJ2-5	TRBV5-1	CASSLVGADLQETQYF
TRBJ1-4	TRBV7-2	CASSFFVGKLFF
TRBJ1-5	TRBV4-3	CASSRTGGDNQPQHF
TRBJ2-5	TRBV7-3	CASSPGVVAGVQETQYF
TRBJ2-1	TRBV28	CASSAPTSEYNEQFF
TRBJ2-1	TRBV7-2	CASSPAVAGRPYNEQFF
TRBJ1-1	TRBV30	CAWSVPYTEAFF
TRBJ2-2	TRBV19	CASSLARDTGELFF
TRBJ2-2	TRBV11-2	CASSRYGTSNTGELFF
TRBJ2-4	TRBV5-4	CASSLGDQTPKNIQYF
TRBJ1-1	TRBV7-9	CASSLGRGAPNTEAFF
TRBJ2-5	TRBV9	CASSGLPWAAQETQYF
TRBJ2-2	TRBV5-6	CASSFDGTLPGELFF